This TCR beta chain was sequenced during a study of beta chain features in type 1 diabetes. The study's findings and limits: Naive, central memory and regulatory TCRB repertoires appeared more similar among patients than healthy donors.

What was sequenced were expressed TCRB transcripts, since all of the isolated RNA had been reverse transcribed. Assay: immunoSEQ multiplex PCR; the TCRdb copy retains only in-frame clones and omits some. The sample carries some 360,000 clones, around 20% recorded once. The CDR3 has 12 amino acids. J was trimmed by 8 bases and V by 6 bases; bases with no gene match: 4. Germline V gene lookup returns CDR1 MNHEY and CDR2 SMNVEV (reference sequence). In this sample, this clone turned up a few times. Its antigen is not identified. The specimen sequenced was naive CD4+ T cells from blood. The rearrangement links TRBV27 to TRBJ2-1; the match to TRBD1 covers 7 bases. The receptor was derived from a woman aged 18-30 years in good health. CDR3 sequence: CASRRQGDEQFF. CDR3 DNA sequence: TGTGCCAGCAGGAGACAGGGCGATGAGCAGTTCTTC.